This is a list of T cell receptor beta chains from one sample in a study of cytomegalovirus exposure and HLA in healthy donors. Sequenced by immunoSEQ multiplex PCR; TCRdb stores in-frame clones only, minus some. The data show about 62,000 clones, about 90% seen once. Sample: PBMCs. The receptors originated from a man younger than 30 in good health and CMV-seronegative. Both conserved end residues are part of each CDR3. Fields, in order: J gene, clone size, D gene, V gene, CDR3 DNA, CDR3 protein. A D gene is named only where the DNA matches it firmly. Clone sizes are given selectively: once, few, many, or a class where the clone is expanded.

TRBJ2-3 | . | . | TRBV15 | TGTGCCACCAGCAGCCCCGAGGCAGGGCCGGGTCTCGGCGATACGCAGTATTTT | CATSSPEAGPGLGDTQYF
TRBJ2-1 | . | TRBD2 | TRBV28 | TGTGCCAGCTCGGGACTAGCGGGGGTCAATGAGCAGTTCTTC | CASSGLAGVNEQFF
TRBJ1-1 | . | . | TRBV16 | TGTGCCAGCAGCCCCTGGACCGGCAGGGCCCCTACTGAAGCTTTCTTT | CASSPWTGRAPTEAFF
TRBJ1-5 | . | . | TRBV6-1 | TGTGCCAGCAGTGAAATGGGAGGTAGCAATCAGCCCCAGCATTTT | CASSEMGGSNQPQHF
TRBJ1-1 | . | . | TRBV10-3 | TGTGCCATCAGTTCACCTACCGGGTACACTGAAGCTTTCTTT | CAISSPTGYTEAFF
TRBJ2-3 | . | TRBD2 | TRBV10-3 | TGTGCCATCAGTGAACCTTCAGTACTAGCGCCAAACACAGATACGCAGTATTTT | CAISEPSVLAPNTDTQYF
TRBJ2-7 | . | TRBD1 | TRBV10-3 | TGTGCCATCAGTGAGTCTCAGGGGGCCGGAAGGGAGCAGTACTTC | CAISESQGAGREQYF
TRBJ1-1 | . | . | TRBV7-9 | TGTGCCAGCAGCCCAGCTTGGACAGAAGAAGCTTTCTTT | CASSPAWTEEAFF
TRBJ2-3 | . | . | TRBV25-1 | TGTGCCAGCAGCCCCGGACCGGGGGAAGGGGATACGCAGTATTTT | CASSPGPGEGDTQYF
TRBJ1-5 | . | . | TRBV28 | TGTGCCAGCAGTTTTTTTCGGGTCGTCAATCAGCCCCAGCATTTT | CASSFFRVVNQPQHF
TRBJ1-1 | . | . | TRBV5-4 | TGTGCCAGCAGCTTGTTGGGGACACGGAACACTGAAGCTTTCTTT | CASSLLGTRNTEAFF
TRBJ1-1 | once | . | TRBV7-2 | TGTGCCAGCAGCTTAGGAATTAGTCCTCCTACTCAAGCTTTCTTT | CASSLGISPPTQAFF
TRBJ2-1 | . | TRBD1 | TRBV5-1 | TGCGCCAGCAGCCCTACGCAGGGGGACAATGAGCAGTTCTTC | CASSPTQGDNEQFF
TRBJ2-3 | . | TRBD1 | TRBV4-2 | TGTGCCAGCAGCCAAGGATTCAACAGGGGGCGCGCAGATACGCAGTATTTT | CASSQGFNRGRADTQYF
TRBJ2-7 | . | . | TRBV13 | TGTGCCAGCAGCCCCCACAGGATTAACTACGAGCAGTACTTC | CASSPHRINYEQYF
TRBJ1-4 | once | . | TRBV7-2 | TGTGCCAGCAGCTTATATCTGGGCAGGCTCGACCTTAAACTGTTTTTT | CASSLYLGRLDLKLFF
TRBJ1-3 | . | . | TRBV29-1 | TGCAGCGTTGGCGAGGGAGCTGGAAACACCATATATTTT | CSVGEGAGNTIYF
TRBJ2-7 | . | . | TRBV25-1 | TGTGCCAGCAGTCAACTAGGGAACTACGAGCAGTACTTC | CASSQLGNYEQYF
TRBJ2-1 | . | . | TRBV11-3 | TGTGCCAGCAGCCTTCAACGGGGTGAGCAGTTCTTC | CASSLQRGEQFF
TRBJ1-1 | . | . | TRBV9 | TGTGCCAGCAGCGTAGATATGAACACTGAAGCTTTCTTT | CASSVDMNTEAFF
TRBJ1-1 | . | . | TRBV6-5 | TGTGCCAGCAGGCCCGCGGGGGAGTGGGACACTGAAGCTTTCTTT | CASRPAGEWDTEAFF
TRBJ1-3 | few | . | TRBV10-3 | TGTGCCATCAGGGCGACAGCTAGCTCTGGAAACACCATATATTTT | CAIRATASSGNTIYF
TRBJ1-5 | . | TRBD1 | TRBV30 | TGTGCCTTTGACAGGGGTAGATATCAGCCCCAGCATTTT | CAFDRGRYQPQHF
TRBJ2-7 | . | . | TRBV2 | TGTGCCAGCAGCAAACAGTACGAGCAGTACTTC | CASSKQYEQYF
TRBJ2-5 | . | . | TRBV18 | TGTGCCAGCTCCCCGGGGGTATCAGAGACCCAGTACTTC | CASSPGVSETQYF
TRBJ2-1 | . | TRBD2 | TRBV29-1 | TGCAGCGCCTGGACTAGCGGGGGGGCGGATGAGCAGTTCTTC | CSAWTSGGADEQFF
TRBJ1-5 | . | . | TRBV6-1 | TGTGCCAGCATGGGGCAGGTAACTATCGGACAGCCCCAGCATTTT | CASMGQVTIGQPQHF
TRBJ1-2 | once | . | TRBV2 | TGTGCCAGCAGTGCCGGAGAGGGGGACTATGGCTACACCTTC | CASSAGEGDYGYTF
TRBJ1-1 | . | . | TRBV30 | TGTGCCCGACGGAGCTTGAACACTGAAGCTTTCTTT | CARRSLNTEAFF
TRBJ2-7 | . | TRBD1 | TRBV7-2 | TGTGCCAGCAGCTTAGATAGGGGGCCCTACGAGCAGTACTTC | CASSLDRGPYEQYF
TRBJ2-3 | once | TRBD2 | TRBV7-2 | TGTGCCAGCAGCTTTAGCGGGGGGGATGATACGCAGTATTTT | CASSFSGGDDTQYF
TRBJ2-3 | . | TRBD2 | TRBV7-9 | TGTGCCAGCAGCTCTAGCGGAGATACGCAGTATTTT | CASSSSGDTQYF
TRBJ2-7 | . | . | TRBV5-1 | TGCGCCAGCAGCTCAGGGGGGATAAGCTACGAGCAGTACTTC | CASSSGGISYEQYF